This T cell receptor beta chain was retrieved from a study of blood T cell repertoires in COVID-19. As for the study in general: Whether acute or convalescent, the COVID-19 samples came from the United States, Italy and Spain.

Seattle researchers signed up patients amid active infection and tracked them longitudinally. In the study's own analysis: How many nucleated cells were present was estimated from reference gene primer amplification. The data were produced by immunoSEQ multiplex PCR, yet TCRdb's version contains in-frame clones alone and is incomplete. V, J and clone size are those of that table, while D and trimming were read from the DNA. The table lists fewer than 200,000 clones, around 92% of them singletons. V was shortened by 4 bases and J by 4 bases, with 11 bases between the two germline ends. Germline CDR1 is LGHDT and CDR2 is YNNKEL (reference sequence). The CDR3 spans 13 residues.

The chain combines TRBV3-1 (or the pseudogene TRBV3-2) with TRBJ2-7; D unclear. The sample was peripheral blood. The receptor comes from a man between 25 and 39 years old with COVID-19, enrolled during active disease. The CDR3 is CASSPFGSYEQYF. In DNA, the CDR3 is TGTGCCAGCAGCCCCTTTGGCAGTTACGAGCAGTACTTC.